Following are 11 T cell receptor beta chains from one sample sequenced in a study of shared clonotypes between healthy human individuals (dated by TCRdb to 2020 to 2021). CD8 naive samples were obtained by positive selection for CCR7 among CD45RO-negative cells, yielding a CD45RA+CCR7+ population from which TemRA cells were excluded. The library was obtained by the immunoSEQ multiplex PCR assay. This is the immuneACCESS table as TCRdb keeps it, with only in-frame sequences that have V and J called. A part of the clones is gone; compared with another copy, unresolved V genes explain less than half, and the rest is unexplained. Counted in this sample were hundreds of thousands of clones; under 95% of them appeared once. About a quarter of the sample is held by the ten biggest clonotypes. The sequenced sample consisted of naive CD8+ T cells sorted from blood. In the paper's terms, the cell subset or site label means: CD45RA+CCR7+. These receptor sequences come from a young man in good health.

The chain employs TRBV7-2 and TRBJ1-4; TRBD1 aligns across 7 bases. Germline loops: CDR1 SGHTA, CDR2 FQGNSA. The ends lost 7 bases at V and 4 bases at J; junction bases unmatched: 6. The CDR3 consists of 14 residues. The CDR3 coding sequence is TGTGCCAGCACCCAGACAGGGCTTAATGAAAAACTGTTTTTT. It encodes CASTQTGLNEKLFF.

J is TRBJ2-1 and V is TRBV29-1; TRBD2 is a possible D gene (5 bases). Germline CDR1 SQVTM, CDR2 ANQGSEA. Trimming took 6 bases from V and 1 from J, leaving 13 bases between them. This CDR3 spans 14 amino acids. The CDR3 here is CSVDGAVSYNEQFF. The CDR3 bases are TGCAGCGTCGACGGAGCGGTGTCCTACAATGAGCAGTTCTTC.

The V call is TRBV6-6, the J call TRBJ2-7; TRBD1 matches at 7 bases. V shed 8 bases and J 3 bases; nucleotides not matched to a gene: 7. CDR1 is MNHNY, CDR2 SVGAGI, per germline (reference sequence). The CDR3 is made up of 13 amino acids. The CDR3 DNA follows: TGTGCCAGCCAAGGGGGCGAGGTCTACGAGCAGTACTTC. Translation gives CASQGGEVYEQYF.

The chain links TRBV21-1 to TRBJ2-3; the D call of TRBD2 is as the table states it, not checked on the DNA. TRBV21-1 corresponds to a pseudogene. The CDR3 totals 21 residues. CDR3 loop: CASSNPHAAGRGRDNTDTQYF. The CDR3 region has the DNA TGTGCCAGCAGCAATCCACACGCCGCGGGACGGGGAAGGGATAACACAGATACGCAGTATTTT.

The V and J genes are TRBV28 and TRBJ1-3; no firm D call. Per the germline V gene, CDR1 is MDHEN and CDR2 is SYDVKM. Trimming pared 3 bases from V and 8 bases from J, leaving 5 bases between. The CDR3 has 11 residues. The CDR3 DNA reads as TGTGCCAGCAGTTTTTTTTACACCATATATTTT. Residues: CASSFFYTIYF.

The chain employs TRBV29-1 and TRBJ2-3, with 12 nucleotides matching TRBD1. V lost 7 bases to trimming and J lost 5 bases; unmatched junction nucleotides: 7. Germline V gene data show CDR1 as SQVTM and CDR2 as ANQGSEA. The CDR3 spans 14 residues. The CDR3 loop is CSASGTGGLDTQYF. The CDR3 bases are TGCAGCGCCTCCGGGACAGGGGGCCTAGATACGCAGTATTTT.

Turning to this clone: The same CDR3 also results from other DNA sequences found in this sample. The chain carries TRBV9 and TRBJ2-1; D assignment may be TRBD1 or TRBD2 (5 bases each). Germline V gives CDR1 SGDLS, CDR2 YYNGEE. The CDR3 consists of 12 residues. Trimming shortened V by 3 bases and J by 7 bases, and 8 bases separated the two germline ends. CDR3 DNA sequence: TGTGCCAGCAGCGGTGGGGGAAATGAGCAGTTCTTC. Its protein is CASSGGGNEQFF.

Concerning this clone itself: This sample includes further DNA sequences coding for the same CDR3. The chain has TRBV5-5 and TRBJ2-7; the D is unclear. The CDR3 consists of 14 residues. Germline lookup yields CDR1 SGHKS and CDR2 YYEKEE (reference sequence). Trimming took off 0 bases at V and 0 bases at J, with 7 bases between the two ends. CDR3 residues: CASSLVAGSYEQYF. The CDR3 nucleotides are TGTGCCAGCAGCTTGGTGGCAGGCTCCTACGAGCAGTACTTC.

The chain joins TRBV4-1 to TRBJ2-1, with TRBD2 matching 9 bases. The length of the CDR3 is 16 residues. Germline V lookup: CDR1 MGHRA, CDR2 YSYEKL. J was trimmed by 6 bases and V by 4 bases; bases with no gene match: 10. The DNA of the CDR3 is TGCGCCAGCAGCCGGGCGGGGGGGAGGAGAGGCAATGAGCAGTTCTTC. Translation gives CASSRAGGRRGNEQFF.

This clone has just one count. This chain connects TRBV7-9 to TRBJ2-7; D unresolved. This CDR3 is built from 11 residues. V gave up 7 bases and J gave up 1 base, with 5 bases separating them. CDR1 and CDR2 (germline): SEHNR, FQNEAQ (reference sequence). CDR3 DNA: TGTGCCAGCACGAATTCCTACGAGCAGTACTTC. It codes for CASTNSYEQYF. Full variable domain (remainder filled in from reference TRBV7-9 and TRBJ2-7): DTGVSQNPRHKITKRGQNVTFRCDPISEHNRLYWYRQTLGQGPEFLTYFQNEAQLEKSRLLSDRFSAERPKGSFSTLEIQRTEQGDSAMYLCASTNSYEQYFGPGTRLTVT.

The chain uses TRBV9 and TRBJ2-2, with D uncertain. CDR3 size: 14 residues. V was cut by 3 bases and J by 6 bases, with 12 bases left in between. Germline V gene sequence: CDR1 SGDLS, CDR2 YYNGEE. CDR3 region: CASSAFVYPGELFF. For the CDR3, the DNA is TGTGCCAGCAGCGCCTTCGTATACCCCGGGGAGCTGTTTTTT.